The 14 T cell receptor beta chains below all came from one sample that was sequenced in a study of T-cell reconstitution after alpha-beta-depleted transplantation in children. A library of TCRbeta sequences, prepared with unique molecular identifiers, was generated. TCRdb called the PCR reads again in MiXCR, with one record for every CDR3 protein. Here the sample spans fewer than 700,000 distinct CDR3 sequences, 10% to 15% being singletons. Material: PBMCs, mostly from graft donor cells, obtained 360 days after TCRalphabeta/CD19-depleted stem cell transplant. Every receptor here comes from a male patient between 10 and 17 years old who had a stem cell transplant for acute myeloid leukemia, so the T cells may come from the graft donor.

V gene TRBV28 combines with J gene TRBJ2-2, with TRBD2 matching over 7 bases. CDR3 length: 16 amino acids. V dropped 5 bases and J dropped 4; count of bases not matched to a gene: 10. The germline V gene has CDR1 MDHEN and CDR2 SYDVKM. The CDR3 here is CASSLPLAQLTGELFF. DNA for the CDR3: TGTGCCAGCAGTCTCCCACTAGCGCAACTCACCGGGGAGCTGTTTTTT.

The chain's CDR3 is CSAFSDSYNEQFF. In DNA, the CDR3 is TGCAGTGCCTTTAGCGACTCCTACAATGAGCAGTTCTTC. The chain joins TRBV20-1 to TRBJ2-1, with a possible D match to TRBD2 (5 bases). This CDR3 comprises 13 residues. The V end lost 6 bases, the J end lost 0 bases, and 9 bases lay between the germline ends. CDR1 and CDR2 (germline): DFQATT, SNEGSKA (reference sequence).

This clonotype was detected ten times or more. The chain recombines TRBV6-5 with TRBJ1-5; TRBD1 agrees at 8 bases. This CDR3 region has 17 residues. CDR1 is MNHEY and CDR2 is SVGAGI in the germline V gene. The J segment lost 8 bases and the V segment lost 1 base, leaving 13 bases of the junction unmatched. CDR3 DNA sequence: TGTGCCAGCAGTTACTTACTAGGACAGGGTAATGTGGAGCCCCAGCATTTT. Its protein is CASSYLLGQGNVEPQHF.

This clonotype appeared a few times. J is TRBJ2-5 and V is TRBV28; D gene unclear. Germline V gene data show CDR1 as MDHEN and CDR2 as SYDVKM. The CDR3 consists of 16 residues. Trimming stripped 0 bases from V and 2 bases from J, with 13 bases between. For the CDR3, the DNA is TGTGCCAGCAGTTTATGGGGTCTCCGGGCGCAAGAGACCCAGTACTTC. Its translation: CASSLWGLRAQETQYF.

The V and J genes are TRBV7-2 and TRBJ2-3; 12 nucleotides match TRBD2. Germline V gene data show CDR1 as SGHTA and CDR2 as FQGNSA. V lost 5 bases, J lost 5 bases, and 11 bases stayed unmatched. The CDR3 runs 17 residues. This CDR3 reads CASSQPRLAGEGDTQYF. In DNA, the CDR3 is TGTGCCAGCAGCCAACCCAGACTAGCGGGAGAAGGAGATACGCAGTATTTT.

This clonotype was detected only a few times. The chain joins TRBV21-1 to TRBJ2-7; the table names TRBD1, a call not compared with the DNA. TRBV21-1 is a pseudogene. This CDR3 spans 15 amino acids. The chain's CDR3 is CASSKRDTGSHEQYF. The CDR3 DNA is TGTGCCAGCAGCAAACGAGATACAGGGAGTCACGAGCAGTACTTC.

This clonotype occurred many times. V is TRBV5-6 and J is TRBJ2-3; possibly TRBD1 or TRBD2 for D (5 bases each). The germline V gene encodes CDR1 SGHDT and CDR2 YYEEEE. The ends were cut back, 0 bases at V and 9 bases at J, with 14 bases in the middle. CDR3 length: 14 amino acids. In nucleotides, the CDR3 is TGTGCCAGCAGCTTGGCTCTAGAGGGGATCACGCAGTATTTT. This translates into CASSLALEGITQYF.

The chain joins TRBV3-1 to TRBJ1-5; D call uncertain. Trimming took 4 bases from V and 9 from J, leaving 16 bases between them. The CDR3 loop spans 14 amino acids. Germline V CDR1 and CDR2: LGHDT, YNNKEL (reference sequence). The CDR3 sequence: CASSPSRKVAPQHF. CDR3 DNA: TGTGCCAGCAGCCCGTCAAGGAAAGTCGCGCCCCAGCATTTT.

This clonotype has a count of ten or more. The rearrangement joins TRBV12-3 or TRBV12-4 to TRBJ2-7, with D possibly matching TRBD1 (6 bases). V dropped 5 bases and J dropped 3 bases, with 11 bases sitting between them. The CDR3 is 13 amino acids. In DNA, the CDR3 is TGTGCCAGCAGTCAAGGGGGTTTCTACGAGCAGTACTTC. It codes for CASSQGGFYEQYF.

This clonotype was seen more than once but under ten times. The chain recombines TRBV6-1 with TRBJ1-5; tentative D call: TRBD1 (6 bases). CDR1 and CDR2 (germline): MNHNS, SASEGT. V dropped 7 bases and J dropped 3 bases, with 13 bases sitting between them. This CDR3 is 14 amino acids long. The CDR3 nucleotides read TGTGCCAGCATCCAAGACAGGTACAATCAGCCCCAGCATTTT. Translation gives CASIQDRYNQPQHF.

As for this clonotype: One junction end disagrees with the germline gene, perhaps due to a read error. V is TRBV7-6 and J is TRBJ2-7; 14 bases align to TRBD2. The germline CDR1 and CDR2 sequences are SGHVS and FNYEAQ. The length of the CDR3 is 16 residues. The CDR3 here is CASSPGLAGVGYEQNF. CDR3 coding DNA: TGTGCCAGCAGCCCGGGACTAGCGGGAGTGGGGTACGAGCAGAACTTC.

Only a few counts were recorded for this clonotype. Mismatch with germline at one junction end may stem from a read error. V gene TRBV7-2 combines with J gene TRBJ2-3, with TRBD2 matching over 9 bases. The CDR3 is 15 residues long. Looked up from germline, CDR1 is SGHTA and CDR2 is FQGNSA. DNA of the CDR3: TGTGCGAGCAGGGCTAGCGGGATCAGCACAGATACGCAGTATTTT. Amino acid sequence: CASRASGISTDTQYF.

Many counts were recorded for this clonotype. The chain couples TRBV28 to TRBJ2-7; the D is unclear. The length of the CDR3 is 13 residues. With 2 bases removed from V and 13 bases from J, the gap between germline ends came to 18 bases. Germline CDR1 is MDHEN and CDR2 is SYDVKM. CDR3 sequence reads: CASSLIASPGSYF. For the CDR3, the DNA is TGTGCCAGCAGTTTAATCGCTTCCCCTGGCAGTTACTTC. Full variable domain (missing parts from reference TRBV28 and TRBJ2-7): DVKVTQSSRYLVKRTGEKVFLECVQDMDHENMFWYRQDPGLGLRLIYFSYDVKMKEKGDIPEGYSVSREKKERFSLILESASTNQTSMYLCASSLIASPGSYFGPGTRLTVT.

This chain connects TRBV7-6 to TRBJ2-5, with D perhaps matching TRBD1 or TRBD2 (6 bases each). V was cut by 1 base and J by 1 base, with 13 bases left in between. Germline V gene lookup returns CDR1 SGHVS and CDR2 FNYEAQ. This CDR3 contains 16 residues. This chain's CDR3 is CASSLVGGTFQETQYF. CDR3 coding DNA: TGTGCCAGCAGCTTAGTAGGGGGGACTTTCCAAGAGACCCAGTACTTC.